This passage covers 7 T cell receptor beta chains from one sample sequenced in a study of blood T cell repertoires in COVID-19. The method was immunoSEQ multiplex PCR; TCRdb's version includes in-frame clones alone and lacks a portion of them. Of roughly 120,000 clones in the sample, roughly 82% are singletons; the top ten hold approximately 16%. The specimen was peripheral blood. The receptors here all came from an older woman with acute or convalescent COVID-19.

This clone was detected only once. The rearrangement links TRBV30 to TRBJ2-5; D unclear. Germline V gives CDR1 GTSNPN, CDR2 SVGIG (reference sequence). The CDR3 extends over 16 amino acids. V was pared by 1 base and J by 1 base, with 16 bases between. CDR3 residues: CAWSAPTSPSQETQYF. CDR3 sequence (DNA): TGTGCCTGGAGTGCCCCGACTTCGCCTAGCCAAGAGACCCAGTACTTC.

The V call is TRBV2, the J call TRBJ2-1; TRBD1 agrees at 8 bases. V shed 6 bases, J shed 7 bases, and the junction held 5 bases outside the gene matches. There are 13 residues in the CDR3. Per germline, CDR1 SNHLY and CDR2 FYNNEI. The CDR3 region is CASSGQGRNEQFF. CDR3 bases: TGTGCCAGCAGCGGACAGGGTCGTAATGAGCAGTTCTTC.

The chain uses TRBV9 and TRBJ2-2; D might be TRBD1 (5 bases). The V and J ends lost 0 bases and 4 bases respectively, with 10 bases between them. The CDR3 runs 15 residues. The germline V gene has CDR1 SGDLS and CDR2 YYNGEE. The CDR3 loop is CASSVGVGATGELFF. The CDR3 DNA reads TGTGCCAGCAGCGTAGGGGTAGGGGCCACCGGGGAGCTGTTTTTT.

V and J are TRBV6-5 and TRBJ1-1; D is perhaps TRBD1 (5 bases). The ends were cut back, 6 bases at V and 5 bases at J, with 16 bases in the middle. CDR1 MNHEY and CDR2 SVGAGI come from the germline V gene. The CDR3 has 14 residues. The DNA for the CDR3 is TGTGCCAGCAGATCGGGGGGGGGTAAGACTGAAGCTTTCTTT. This sequence encodes CASRSGGGKTEAFF.

V is TRBV9 and J is TRBJ2-1; 9 nucleotides align to TRBD1. Losses at the gene ends were 0 bases for V and 4 bases for J; bases not matched to a gene: 11. Germline CDR1 and CDR2: SGDLS and YYNGEE. The CDR3 spans 18 residues. CDR3 nucleotides: TGTGCCAGCAGCGTAGGAACACAGGGGGCTTTTCCTTACAATGAGCAGTTCTTC. Protein: CASSVGTQGAFPYNEQFF.

The J gene is TRBJ2-7, the V gene TRBV5-1, with D maybe TRBD2 (6 bases). V lost 2 bases, J lost 2 bases, and 11 bases lay in between. The CDR3 spans 14 residues. Germline CDR1 and CDR2: SGHRS and YFSETQ. The chain's CDR3 is CASSFRGEPYEQYF. Here the CDR3 DNA reads TGCGCCAGCAGCTTCCGCGGGGAGCCCTACGAGCAGTACTTC.

This clone was seen only once. V and J are TRBV19 and TRBJ1-5; tentatively, D is TRBD1 (5 bases). CDR1 is LNHDA, CDR2 SQIVND, per germline (reference sequence). The V end lost 6 bases, the J end lost 2 bases, and 17 bases lay between the germline ends. The CDR3 runs 16 residues. The CDR3 DNA reads as TGTGCCAGTAGGACCAGGGCAGGGTCTGGCAATCAGCCCCAGCATTTT. The encoded protein is CASRTRAGSGNQPQHF.